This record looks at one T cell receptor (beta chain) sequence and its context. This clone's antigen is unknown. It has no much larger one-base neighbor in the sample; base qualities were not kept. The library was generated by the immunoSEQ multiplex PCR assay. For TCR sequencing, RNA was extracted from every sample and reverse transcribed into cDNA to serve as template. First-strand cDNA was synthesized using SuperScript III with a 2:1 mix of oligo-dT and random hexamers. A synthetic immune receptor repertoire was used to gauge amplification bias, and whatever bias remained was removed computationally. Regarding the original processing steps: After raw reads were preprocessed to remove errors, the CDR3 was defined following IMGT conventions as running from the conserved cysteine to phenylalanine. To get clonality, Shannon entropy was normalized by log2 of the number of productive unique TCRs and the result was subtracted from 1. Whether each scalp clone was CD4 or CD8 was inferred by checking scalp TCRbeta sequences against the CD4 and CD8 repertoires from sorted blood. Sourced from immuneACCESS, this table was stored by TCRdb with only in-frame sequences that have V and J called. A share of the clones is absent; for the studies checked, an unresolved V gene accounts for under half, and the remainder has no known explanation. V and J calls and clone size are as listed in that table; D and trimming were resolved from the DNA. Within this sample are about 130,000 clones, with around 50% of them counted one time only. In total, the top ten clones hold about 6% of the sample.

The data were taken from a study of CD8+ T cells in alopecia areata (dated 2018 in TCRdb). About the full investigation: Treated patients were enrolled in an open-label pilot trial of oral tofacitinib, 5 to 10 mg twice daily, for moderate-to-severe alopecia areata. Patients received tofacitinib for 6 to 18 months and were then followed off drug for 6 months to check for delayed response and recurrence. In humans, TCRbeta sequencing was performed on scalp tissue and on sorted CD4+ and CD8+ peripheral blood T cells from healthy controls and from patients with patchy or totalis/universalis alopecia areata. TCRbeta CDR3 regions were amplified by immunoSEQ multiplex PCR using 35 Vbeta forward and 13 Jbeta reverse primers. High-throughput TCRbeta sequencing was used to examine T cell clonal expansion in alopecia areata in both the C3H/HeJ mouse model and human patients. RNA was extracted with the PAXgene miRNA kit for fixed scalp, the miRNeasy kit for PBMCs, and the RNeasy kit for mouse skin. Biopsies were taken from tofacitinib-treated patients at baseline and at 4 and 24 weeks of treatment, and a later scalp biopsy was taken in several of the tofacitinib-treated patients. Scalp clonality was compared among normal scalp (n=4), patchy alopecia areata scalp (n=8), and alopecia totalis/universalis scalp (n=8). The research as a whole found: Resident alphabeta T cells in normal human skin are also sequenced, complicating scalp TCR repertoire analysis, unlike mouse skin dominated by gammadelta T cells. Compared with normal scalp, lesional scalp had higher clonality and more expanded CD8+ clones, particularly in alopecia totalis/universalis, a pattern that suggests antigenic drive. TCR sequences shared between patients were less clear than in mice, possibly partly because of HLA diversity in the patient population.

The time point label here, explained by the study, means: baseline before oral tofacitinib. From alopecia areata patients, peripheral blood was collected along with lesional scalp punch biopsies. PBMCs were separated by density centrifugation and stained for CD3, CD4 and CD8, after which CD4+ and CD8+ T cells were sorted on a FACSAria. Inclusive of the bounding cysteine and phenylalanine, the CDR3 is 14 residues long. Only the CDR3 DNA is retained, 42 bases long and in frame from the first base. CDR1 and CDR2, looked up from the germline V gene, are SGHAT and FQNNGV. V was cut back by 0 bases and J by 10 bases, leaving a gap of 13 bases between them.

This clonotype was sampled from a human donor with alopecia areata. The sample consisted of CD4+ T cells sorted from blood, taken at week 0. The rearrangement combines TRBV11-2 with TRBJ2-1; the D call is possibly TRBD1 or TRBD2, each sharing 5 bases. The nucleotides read TGTGCCAGCAGCTTAGATCGAGGGGTTGACGAGCAGTTCTTC. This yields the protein CASSLDRGVDEQFF. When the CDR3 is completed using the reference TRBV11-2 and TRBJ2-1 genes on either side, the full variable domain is EAGVAQSPRYKIIEKRQSVAFWCNPISGHATLYWYQQILGQGPKLLIQFQNNGVVDDSQLPKDRFSAERLKGVDSTLKIQPAKLEDSAVYLCASSLDRGVDEQFFGPGTRLTVL.